This TCR beta chain stems from a study of shared clonotypes between healthy human individuals. At the level of the study: The donor pool was made up of a couple of women and three men aged 18 to 49.

It was across several immunoSEQ plates that each subset's genomic DNA was evenly split. Clones were read by immunoSEQ multiplex PCR, and TCRdb kept only the in-frame ones, dropping some. The profile covers some 2.1 million clones, with approximately 94% appearing a single time and 0.9% to 1.3% taken by the ten largest. Study outcomes and limitations: Sample collection involved blood only; tissue repertoires are likely different. Clonotype sharing across donors was expected to vary with sequencing depth.

With regard to this clone: Its specificity is unknown. The same CDR3 can be traced to other DNA sequences in this sample.

The CDR3 runs 15 residues. V lost 3 bases, J lost 0 bases, and 1 base stayed unmatched. Germline V gene data show CDR1 as MNHEY and CDR2 as SMNVEV (reference sequence). The naive CD8 population came from CD45RO-negative cells selected for CCR7, without terminally differentiated effector memory CD45RA+ cells. This TCR derives from a young man in good health. The gene calls are TRBV27 and TRBJ2-3, with 9 nucleotides matching TRBD2. The sequencing input was naive CD8+ T cells sorted from blood. The CDR3 sequence: CASSLLAGSTDTQYF. CDR3 in DNA: TGTGCCAGCAGTTTGCTAGCGGGGAGCACAGATACGCAGTATTTT.